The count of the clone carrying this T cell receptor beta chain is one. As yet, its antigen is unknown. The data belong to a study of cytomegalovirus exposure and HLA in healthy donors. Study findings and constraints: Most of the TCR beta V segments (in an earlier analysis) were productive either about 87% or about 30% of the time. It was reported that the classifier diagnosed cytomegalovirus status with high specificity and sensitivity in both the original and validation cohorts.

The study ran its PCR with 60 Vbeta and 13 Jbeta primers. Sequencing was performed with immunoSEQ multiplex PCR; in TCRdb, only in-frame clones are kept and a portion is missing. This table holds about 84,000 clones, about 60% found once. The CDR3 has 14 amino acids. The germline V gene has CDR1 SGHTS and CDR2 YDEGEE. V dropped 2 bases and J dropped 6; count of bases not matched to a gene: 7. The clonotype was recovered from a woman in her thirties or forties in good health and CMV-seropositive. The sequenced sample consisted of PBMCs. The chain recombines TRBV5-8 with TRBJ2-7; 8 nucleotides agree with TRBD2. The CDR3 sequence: CASSLRTSHGEQYF. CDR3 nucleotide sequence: TGTGCCAGCAGCTTACGGACTAGCCACGGCGAGCAGTACTTC.